This TCR beta chain was recovered during a study of T-cell reconstitution after alpha-beta-depleted transplantation in children (dated by TCRdb to about 2016). Turning to the overall study: Using TCR repertoire profiling, the study quantitatively followed how T-cell immune reconstitution unfolded in children after TCRalphabeta/CD19-depleted allogeneic hematopoietic cell transplantation.

General study outcomes and caveats: In some patients, the high TCRbeta diversity seen at day 60 was put down to recipient T cells and intrathymic progenitors that had survived conditioning. Over subsequent months, a decline in hyperexpanded clone frequencies was noted, and after one year, T-cell counts and TCRbeta diversity were mostly ascribed to newly produced T cells. The apparently early recovery of alphabetaT-cell counts about two months after transplant reportedly depended on only several hundred rapidly expanded clones that came from non-depleted graft cells.

Sample treatment or condition, as interpreted from the label and publication: allogeneic hematopoietic cell transplantation with graft depleted of TCRalphabeta T cells and CD19 B cells. The children who served as transplant recipients had been given grafts of TCRalphabeta/CD19-depleted allogeneic hematopoietic cells. This clonotype came up a few times. Its binding antigen is unknown. No base quality values were provided; no much bigger clone lies one nucleotide off. Counted from cysteine to phenylalanine, this CDR3 has 15 amino acids. The sequence is cut down to CDR3 DNA, 45 bases in frame from base 1. Relative to germline, V is missing 4 bases and J is missing 0 bases, with 6 bases of the junction outside any gene match. The germline V gene (reference sequence) sets CDR1 to SGHKS and CDR2 to YYEKEE. The library was made by PCR. The sample was run on an Illumina HiSeq 2500. To normalize quantification of the TCRbeta repertoire, the TCR libraries were built with molecular barcoding that relied on unique molecular identifiers. Clones were called with MiXCR by TCRdb after fastp trimmed the public reads at Q25, and only in-frame beta chains were retained. Identical CDR3 protein sequences are pooled into one entry, listed with their most common genes and DNA. Here the sample has fewer than 250,000 distinct CDR3 sequences; approximately 15% occur a single time. The top ten clonotypes cover about two fifths of the sample.

The rearrangement combines TRBV5-5 with TRBJ1-1; TRBD1 matches 7 bases in the middle. This receptor was taken from a male patient aged 2 to 9 who had a stem cell transplant for acute lymphoblastic leukemia, so the T cells may come from the graft donor. Sequencing used PBMCs, mostly from graft donor cells, obtained 360 days after TCRalphabeta/CD19-depleted stem cell transplant. In nucleotides, the sequence is TGTGCCAGCAGCCCCGGGACAGCCCTGAACACTGAAGCTTTCTTT. Its protein is CASSPGTALNTEAFF.